A selection of T cell receptor beta chains follows, all from one sample in a study of identifying expanded T cells in peripheral blood. Data came from immunoSEQ multiplex PCR; TCRdb stores just in-frame clones and leaves some out. The sample yields about 110,000 clones, less than 90% seen once. The sequencing sample was made of blood. These receptors originate from a person aged 18 to 75 in good health. The CDR3 runs from the conserved cysteine through the conserved F or W. A D gene is named only where the DNA matches it firmly. Clone sizes are given selectively: once, few, many, or a class where the clone is expanded.

size | J | V | D | CDR3 | DNA
- | TRBJ2-1 | TRBV29-1 | TRBD2 | CSVGPGLAGNEQFF | TGCAGCGTTGGCCCAGGACTAGCGGGCAATGAGCAGTTCTTC
- | TRBJ2-2 | TRBV6-5 | - | CASSFPGAANTGELFF | TGTGCCAGCAGTTTCCCGGGGGCCGCGAACACCGGGGAGCTGTTTTTT
- | TRBJ2-7 | TRBV28 | - | CASRTHAGTRDEQYF | TGTGCCAGCAGAACCCATGCTGGAACACGGGACGAGCAGTACTTC
- | TRBJ2-3 | TRBV19 | - | CASSIQGSDTQYF | TGTGCCAGTAGTATACAGGGGTCAGATACGCAGTATTTT
- | TRBJ1-5 | TRBV19 | - | CASSINRAADNQPQHF | TGTGCCAGTAGTATAAATAGGGCCGCAGACAATCAGCCCCAGCATTTT
- | TRBJ2-1 | TRBV18 | TRBD2 | CASSPLRGGGAPNEQFF | TGTGCCAGCTCACCACTTCGTGGCGGGGGGGCGCCCAATGAGCAGTTCTTC
- | TRBJ2-7 | TRBV4-1 | TRBD2 | CASSQGPGLALHEQYF | TGCGCCAGCAGCCAAGGACCGGGACTAGCGCTCCACGAGCAGTACTTC
- | TRBJ2-3 | TRBV28 | TRBD2 | CASTPGLAGSNTQYF | TGTGCCAGCACTCCGGGACTAGCGGGTAGTAATACGCAGTATTTT
- | TRBJ1-1 | TRBV7-2 | - | CASSLGAGNTEAFF | TGTGCCAGCAGCTTAGGGGCAGGTAACACTGAAGCTTTCTTT
- | TRBJ2-7 | TRBV7-2 | - | CASSLQQGGYEQYF | TGTGCCAGCAGCTTACAGCAGGGGGGGTACGAGCAGTACTTC
- | TRBJ1-5 | TRBV18 | - | CASSPSTGLQPQHF | TGTGCCAGCTCACCGTCAACAGGGCTTCAGCCCCAGCATTTT
- | TRBJ2-3 | TRBV6-6 | - | CASSYEGAGATDTQYF | TGTGCCAGCAGTTACGAGGGGGCGGGAGCGACAGATACGCAGTATTTT
- | TRBJ2-1 | TRBV19 | TRBD1 | CASGGTGPYNEQFF | TGTGCCAGTGGCGGGACAGGACCCTACAATGAGCAGTTCTTC
- | TRBJ2-3 | TRBV29-1 | TRBD2 | CSVGRAGGASTDTQYF | TGCAGCGTTGGGAGAGCGGGAGGGGCTAGCACAGATACGCAGTATTTT
- | TRBJ2-2 | TRBV10-3 | TRBD1 | CAINQQGAGTGELFF | TGTGCCATCAACCAACAGGGGGCCGGCACCGGGGAGCTGTTTTTT
- | TRBJ2-3 | TRBV9 | - | CASSVGASVTDTQYF | TGTGCCAGCAGCGTAGGGGCTAGTGTAACAGATACGCAGTATTTT
- | TRBJ2-5 | TRBV2 | - | CASSDRTEWETQYF | TGTGCCAGCAGTGATAGAACAGAATGGGAGACCCAGTACTTC
- | TRBJ1-2 | TRBV7-9 | - | CASSPSRGGLANYGYTF | TGTGCCAGCAGCCCGTCTCGGGGGGGCCTAGCTAACTATGGCTACACCTTC
- | TRBJ1-2 | TRBV11-2 | - | CASSSRGSYGYTF | TGTGCCAGCAGCTCCCGGGGTAGCTATGGCTACACCTTC
- | TRBJ2-1 | TRBV18 | - | CASSPGGGRFYNEQFF | TGTGCCAGCTCACCAGGGGGAGGCAGGTTCTACAATGAGCAGTTCTTC
- | TRBJ2-5 | TRBV6-1 | TRBD1 | CASSEVRQGSETQYF | TGTGCCAGCAGTGAAGTGAGACAGGGGTCAGAGACCCAGTACTTC
- | TRBJ1-2 | TRBV7-2 | - | CASSFDPGYGYTF | TGTGCCAGCAGCTTCGATCCGGGCTATGGCTACACCTTC
- | TRBJ1-3 | TRBV12-2 | - | CASPFDRDRRISGNTIYF | TGTGCAAGTCCCTTCGATCGAGACAGAAGAATCTCTGGAAACACCATATATTTT
few | TRBJ1-4 | TRBV5-1 | - | CASGEATNEKLFF | TGCGCCAGCGGTGAGGCAACTAATGAAAAACTGTTTTTT
few | TRBJ2-7 | TRBV5-1 | - | CASSLAQTYEQYF | TGCGCCAGCAGCTTGGCCCAGACCTACGAGCAGTACTTC
- | TRBJ1-2 | TRBV11-2 | - | CASSPRGRGLPRDYGYTF | TGTGCCAGCAGCCCTCGGGGCCGGGGGCTCCCCCGGGACTATGGCTACACCTTC
- | TRBJ2-1 | TRBV7-3 | - | CASSLSLGAVNEQFF | TGTGCCAGCAGCTTAAGTTTAGGGGCGGTGAATGAGCAGTTCTTC
- | TRBJ2-2 | TRBV11-2 | - | CASKLPVNTGELFF | TGTGCCAGCAAACTCCCCGTTAACACCGGGGAGCTGTTTTTT
- | TRBJ2-2 | TRBV7-9 | - | CASSPSLPPRANTGELFF | TGTGCCAGCAGCCCCTCCCTCCCCCCGAGGGCGAACACCGGGGAGCTGTTTTTT
- | TRBJ1-1 | TRBV19 | - | CASSRESEAFF | TGTGCCAGTAGTAGGGAGTCCGAAGCTTTCTTT
- | TRBJ1-3 | TRBV7-2 | TRBD1 | CASSSTGGSGNTIYF | TGTGCCAGCAGTTCGACAGGGGGAAGTGGAAACACCATATATTTT
once | TRBJ1-2 | TRBV7-3 | TRBD1 | CASSPGTGGAYGYTF | TGTGCCAGCAGCCCTGGGACAGGGGGCGCCTATGGCTACACCTTC
- | TRBJ2-1 | TRBV11-3 | TRBD2 | CASSWGTSGSNEQFF | TGTGCCAGCAGCTGGGGGACTAGCGGGAGTAATGAGCAGTTCTTC
- | TRBJ2-3 | TRBV7-3 | TRBD1 | CASSKYGTVLTDTQYF | TGTGCCAGCAGTAAATACGGGACAGTGCTGACAGATACGCAGTATTTT
- | TRBJ2-5 | TRBV10-3 | TRBD1 | CAISESEDRFQETQYF | TGTGCCATCAGTGAGTCGGAGGACAGGTTTCAAGAGACCCAGTACTTC
few | TRBJ2-2 | TRBV4-1 | TRBD1 | CASSQTGEVGTGELFF | TGCGCCAGCAGCCAAACAGGGGAAGTGGGCACCGGGGAGCTGTTTTTT
- | TRBJ2-6 | TRBV7-3 | - | CASSLDEANVLTF | TGTGCCAGCAGCTTGGATGAGGCCAACGTCCTGACTTTC
- | TRBJ1-2 | TRBV4-3 | TRBD1 | CASSQPGQVNYGYTF | TGCGCCAGCAGCCAACCGGGACAGGTTAACTATGGCTACACCTTC